Shown below are 20 T cell receptor beta chains from a single sample sequenced in a study of shared clonotypes between healthy human individuals. The table came from immunoSEQ multiplex PCR; TCRdb's copy has only in-frame clones and leaves some out. The repertoire holds over a million clones, with 95% to 99% as singletons. The specimen sequenced was naive CD4+ T cells sorted from blood. The subset is: CD45RA+ positively selected. The receptors here all came from a man between 25 and 39 years old in good health.

The gene calls are TRBV9 and TRBJ2-2, with D perhaps TRBD2 (6 bases). The CDR3 runs 20 residues. V shed 0 bases and J shed 4 bases, with 25 bases lying between them. CDR1 and CDR2 from the germline V gene are SGDLS and YYNGEE. CDR3 DNA: TGTGCCAGCAGCGTAGCAGGAGCGGGTGGGTTAAAATCTGCCACCGGGGAGCTGTTTTTT. Residues: CASSVAGAGGLKSATGELFF. The full variable domain, with the rest looked up from reference TRBV9 and TRBJ2-2, is DSGVTQTPKHLITATGQRVTLRCSPRSGDLSVYWYQQSLDQGLQFLIQYYNGEERAKGNILERFSAQQFPDLHSELNLSSLELGDSALYFCASSVAGAGGLKSATGELFFGEGSRLTVL.

The rearrangement links TRBV6-6 to TRBJ2-7, with 8 bases identical to TRBD1. Looked up from germline, CDR1 is MNHNY and CDR2 is SVGAGI (reference sequence). With V trimmed by 6 bases and J by 5 bases, 9 bases remained unmatched. The CDR3 loop spans 14 amino acids. The CDR3 bases are TGTGCCAGCAGCCGGACAGGGAGGTCGCACGAGCAGTACTTC. Translated: CASSRTGRSHEQYF.

The chain recombines TRBV18 with TRBJ1-2, with D unresolved. With 3 bases removed from V and 0 bases from J, the gap between germline ends came to 17 bases. This CDR3 comprises 17 residues. The germline V gene has CDR1 KGHSH and CDR2 LQKENI. The CDR3 loop reads CASSPSVRRVANYGYTF. In nucleotides, the CDR3 is TGTGCCAGCTCACCCTCAGTGAGACGGGTAGCTAACTATGGCTACACCTTC.

V gene TRBV10-3 combines with J gene TRBJ2-1; D possibly corresponds to TRBD2 (6 bases). The CDR3 consists of 16 residues. The V end lost 0 bases, the J end lost 0 bases, and 9 bases lay between the germline ends. The germline CDR1 and CDR2 sequences are ENHRY and SYGVKD. The CDR3 DNA reads as TGTGCCATCAGTGAGTCTGTCGGGAGCTCCTACAATGAGCAGTTCTTC. It yields the protein CAISESVGSSYNEQFF.

The chain combines TRBV10-1 with TRBJ2-1; 11 bases fit TRBD2. V lost 4 bases, J lost 9 bases, and 5 bases stayed unmatched. Per the germline V gene, CDR1 is WNHNN and CDR2 is SYGVQD (reference sequence). The CDR3 extends over 14 amino acids. CDR3 region: CASSATSGSSEQFF. The CDR3 region has the DNA TGCGCCAGCAGTGCAACTAGCGGGAGTAGTGAGCAGTTCTTC.

This clone has just one count. The chain links TRBV6-5 to TRBJ1-1; D is uncertain. Germline V gene sequence: CDR1 MNHEY, CDR2 SVGAGI. This CDR3 spans 13 amino acids. The V end was cut by 4 bases, the J end by 0 bases, with 6 bases between. CDR3 sequence reads: CASSFDMNTEAFF. In DNA form, the CDR3 reads TGTGCCAGCAGTTTCGACATGAACACTGAAGCTTTCTTT.

Points on this clone: Other DNA variants within this sample encode the same CDR3. The rearrangement joins TRBV29-1 to TRBJ2-7; D gene uncertain. Germline loops: CDR1 SQVTM, CDR2 ANQGSEA. The CDR3 is 11 residues long. Trimming took 3 bases from V and 3 from J, leaving 6 bases between them. As DNA, the CDR3 is TGCAGCGTTGATCTGGGCTACGAGCAGTACTTC. It specifies CSVDLGYEQYF.

As to this clone: Other nucleotide sequences from this sample produce the same CDR3. This sequence joins TRBV18 and TRBJ2-1; the D gene is possibly TRBD1 (6 bases). This CDR3 region has 14 residues. V was shortened by 2 bases and J by 4 bases, with 9 bases between the two germline ends. Germline V gives CDR1 KGHSH, CDR2 LQKENI. The CDR3: CASSPRTAYNEQFF. The CDR3 DNA follows: TGTGCCAGCTCACCAAGGACAGCTTACAATGAGCAGTTCTTC.

The chain recombines TRBV5-5 with TRBJ2-3, with 15 bases matching TRBD2. Germline loops: CDR1 SGHKS, CDR2 YYEKEE (reference sequence). There are 16 residues in the CDR3. Losses at the gene ends were 3 bases for V and 3 bases for J; bases not matched to a gene: 2. The CDR3 coding sequence is TGTGCCAGCAGCTGGGGACTAGCGGGAGGTACAGATACGCAGTATTTT. It encodes CASSWGLAGGTDTQYF.

V is TRBV5-1 and J is TRBJ1-1; 11 nucleotides align to TRBD1. This CDR3 is built from 17 residues. Per germline, CDR1 SGHRS and CDR2 YFSETQ. The V segment lost 0 bases and the J segment 2 bases; nucleotides outside the gene matches: 6. In DNA, the CDR3 is TGCGCCAGCAGCTTGGCTGGCGGACAGGGGGCTAACACTGAAGCTTTCTTT. It yields the protein CASSLAGGQGANTEAFF.

The CDR3: CASSYSGQISGNTIYF. CDR3 DNA: TGTGCCAGCAGTTACTCGGGGCAAATCTCTGGAAACACCATATATTTT. The chain links TRBV6-5 to TRBJ1-3, with a possible D match to TRBD1 (5 bases). Germline V gives CDR1 MNHEY, CDR2 SVGAGI. Trimming removed 0 bases at V and 0 bases at J, with 9 bases between. This CDR3 contains 16 residues.

The genes are TRBV19 and TRBJ2-2; TRBD2 agrees at 8 bases. The CDR3 has 17 residues. V lost 6 bases and J lost 4; bases outside the gene matches: 13. From germline, CDR1 is LNHDA and CDR2 SQIVND (reference sequence). This chain's CDR3 is CASSRIAGTATTGELFF. The CDR3 DNA is TGTGCCAGTAGCCGTATAGCGGGGACGGCTACCACCGGGGAGCTGTTTTTT.

J is TRBJ2-7 and V is TRBV20-1; unclear D gene. The V end lost 5 bases, the J end lost 6 bases, and 11 bases lay between the germline ends. Germline CDR1 is DFQATT and CDR2 is SNEGSKA (reference sequence). This CDR3 has 11 amino acids. CDR3 region: CSASMLIEQYF. CDR3 nucleotides: TGCAGTGCTTCCATGTTGATCGAGCAGTACTTC.

This chain connects TRBV11-2 to TRBJ2-5; 8 bases align to TRBD2. There are 16 residues in the CDR3. In germline, CDR1 is SGHAT, CDR2 FQNNGV. V gave up 5 bases and J gave up 5 bases; unmatched junction bases: 13. The CDR3 DNA follows: TGTGCCAGCAGCCCCCGACTAGCGAGCTATAGGGAGACCCAGTACTTC. This gives the protein CASSPRLASYRETQYF.

The rearrangement uses TRBV28 and TRBJ2-7, with 7 bases identical to TRBD2. Germline lookup yields CDR1 MDHEN and CDR2 SYDVKM. V was clipped by 5 bases and J by 1 base; unmatched bases: 11. This CDR3 region has 16 residues. This CDR3 reads CASSLVGRERSYEQYF. The CDR3 DNA sequence: TGTGCCAGCAGTCTGGTGGGGCGGGAGAGATCCTACGAGCAGTACTTC.

The chain uses TRBV5-1 and TRBJ2-7; the match to TRBD1 covers 7 bases. The ends lost 5 bases at V and 2 bases at J; junction bases unmatched: 4. The CDR3 length is 13 residues. The germline V gene encodes CDR1 SGHRS and CDR2 YFSETQ. This CDR3 reads CASRKGQAYEQYF. The CDR3 nucleotides are TGCGCCAGCAGGAAAGGACAGGCCTACGAGCAGTACTTC.

V is TRBV7-2 and J is TRBJ2-6; no reliable D call. Germline V lookup: CDR1 SGHTA, CDR2 FQGNSA. This CDR3 has 14 residues. V was cut by 5 bases and J by 2 bases, with 7 bases left in between. This chain's CDR3 is CASSAWAGANVLTF. In DNA, the CDR3 is TGTGCCAGCAGCGCCTGGGCTGGGGCCAACGTCCTGACTTTC.

The chain recombines TRBV19 with TRBJ2-1; the D gene is possibly TRBD2 (6 bases). This CDR3 is 14 amino acids long. V was cut by 5 bases and J by 9 bases, with 17 bases left in between. Germline V lookup: CDR1 LNHDA, CDR2 SQIVND (reference sequence). DNA for the CDR3: TGTGCCAGTAGTTCGACGGGACTGGCGGGTGAGCAGTTCTTC. Translation gives CASSSTGLAGEQFF.

CDR3 nucleotide sequence: TGTGCCAGCAGCTTCAGCGGGGGGCGCGACTATGGCTACACCTTC. Encoded protein: CASSFSGGRDYGYTF. The V call is TRBV7-2, the J call TRBJ1-2; a weak D match, TRBD1 (6 bases). Germline CDR1 and CDR2: SGHTA and FQGNSA. The V and J ends lost 3 bases and 3 bases respectively, with 14 bases between them. The CDR3 has 15 amino acids. The complete variable domain, with remaining parts taken from reference TRBV7-2 and TRBJ1-2, reads GAGVSQSPSNKVTEKGKDVELRCDPISGHTALYWYRQSLGQGLEFLIYFQGNSAPDKSGLPSDRFSAERTGGSVSTLTIQRTQQEDSAVYLCASSFSGGRDYGYTFGSGTRLTVV.

Note on this clone: Other DNA sequences in this specimen translate into the identical CDR3. The chain links TRBV5-1 to TRBJ2-1; 14 positions match TRBD2. There are 15 residues in the CDR3. CDR1 SGHRS and CDR2 YFSETQ come from the germline V gene. After removal of 3 bases from V and 7 bases from J, the junction contained 3 bases not matched to a gene. DNA of the CDR3: TGCGCCAGCAGCTCGGGACTAGCGGGAGCGAATGAGCAGTTCTTC. It encodes CASSSGLAGANEQFF.